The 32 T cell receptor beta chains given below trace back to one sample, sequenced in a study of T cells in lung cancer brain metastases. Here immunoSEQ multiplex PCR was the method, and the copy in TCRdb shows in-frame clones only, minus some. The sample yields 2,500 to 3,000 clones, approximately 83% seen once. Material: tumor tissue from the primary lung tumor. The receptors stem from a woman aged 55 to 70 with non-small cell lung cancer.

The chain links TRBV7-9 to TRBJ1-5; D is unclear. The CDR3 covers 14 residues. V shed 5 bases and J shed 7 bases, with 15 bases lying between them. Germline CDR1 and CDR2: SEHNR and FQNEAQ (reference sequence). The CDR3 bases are TGTGCCAGCAGCCCACCGGATCATCCCCAGCCCCAGCATTTT. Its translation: CASSPPDHPQPQHF.

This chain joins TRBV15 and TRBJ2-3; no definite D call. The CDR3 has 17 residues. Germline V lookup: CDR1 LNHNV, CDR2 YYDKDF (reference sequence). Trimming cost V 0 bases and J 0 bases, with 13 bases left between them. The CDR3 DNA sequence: TGTGCCACCAGCAGAGATCGTGGCGGCGGAAGCACAGATACGCAGTATTTT. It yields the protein CATSRDRGGGSTDTQYF. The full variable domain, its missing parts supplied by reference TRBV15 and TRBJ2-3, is DAMVIQNPRYQVTQFGKPVTLSCSQTLNHNVMYWYQQKSSQAPKLLFHYYDKDFNNEADTPDNFQSRRPNTSFCFLDIRSPGLGDTAMYLCATSRDRGGGSTDTQYFGPGTRLTVL.

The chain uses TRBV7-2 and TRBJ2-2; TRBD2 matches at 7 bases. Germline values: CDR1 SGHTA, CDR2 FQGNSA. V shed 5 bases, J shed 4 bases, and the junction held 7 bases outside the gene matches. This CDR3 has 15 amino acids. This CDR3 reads CASSPRAGVTGELFF. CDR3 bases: TGTGCCAGCAGCCCCCGGGCGGGGGTCACCGGGGAGCTGTTTTTT. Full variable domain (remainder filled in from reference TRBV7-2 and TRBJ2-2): GAGVSQSPSNKVTEKGKDVELRCDPISGHTALYWYRQSLGQGLEFLIYFQGNSAPDKSGLPSDRFSAERTGGSVSTLTIQRTQQEDSAVYLCASSPRAGVTGELFFGEGSRLTVL.

CDR3 DNA: TGTGCCAGCAGTGACGGGCGGGCCCATCAGCCCCAGCATTTT. Its translation: CASSDGRAHQPQHF. The chain is built from TRBV6-1 and TRBJ1-5; D remains unclear. The CDR3 totals 14 residues. Per the germline V gene, CDR1 is MNHNS and CDR2 is SASEGT. The V end lost 3 bases, the J end lost 5 bases, and 11 bases lay between the germline ends.

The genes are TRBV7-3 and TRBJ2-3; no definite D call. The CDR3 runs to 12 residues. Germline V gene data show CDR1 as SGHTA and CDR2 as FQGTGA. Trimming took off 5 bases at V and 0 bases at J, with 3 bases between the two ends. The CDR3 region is CASSQSTDTQYF. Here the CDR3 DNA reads TGTGCCAGCAGCCAAAGCACAGATACGCAGTATTTT.

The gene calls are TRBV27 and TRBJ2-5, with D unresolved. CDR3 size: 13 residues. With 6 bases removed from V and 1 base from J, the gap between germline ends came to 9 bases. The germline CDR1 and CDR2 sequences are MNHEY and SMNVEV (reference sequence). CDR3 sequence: CASRPLPQETQYF. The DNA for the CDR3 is TGTGCCAGCAGACCTCTACCCCAAGAGACCCAGTACTTC.

CDR3: CATSRQGNLQPQHF. The CDR3 bases are TGTGCCACCAGCAGACAGGGGAATTTGCAGCCCCAGCATTTT. This chain uses TRBV15 with TRBJ1-5, with D maybe TRBD1 (6 bases). Germline CDR1 LNHNV, CDR2 YYDKDF (reference sequence). V lost 2 bases and J 7 bases, leaving 12 bases between the germline ends. The CDR3 contains 14 residues.

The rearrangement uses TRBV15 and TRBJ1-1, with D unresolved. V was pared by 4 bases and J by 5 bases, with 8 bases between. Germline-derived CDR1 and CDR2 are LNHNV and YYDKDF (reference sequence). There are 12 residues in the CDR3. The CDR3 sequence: CATSTLRTEAFF. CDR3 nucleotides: TGTGCCACCAGCACCCTCCGGACTGAAGCTTTCTTT.

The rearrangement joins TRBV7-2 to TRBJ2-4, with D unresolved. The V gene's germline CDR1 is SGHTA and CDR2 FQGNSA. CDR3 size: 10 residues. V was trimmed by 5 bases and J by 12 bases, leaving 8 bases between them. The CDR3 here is CASSGSSQYF. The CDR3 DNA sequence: TGTGCCAGCAGCGGCTCTTCTCAGTACTTC.

For the CDR3, the DNA is TGTGCCAGCAGCTTAGGACAGGCAAGCTATGGCTACACCTTC. Its protein product is CASSLGQASYGYTF. This sequence joins TRBV7-8 and TRBJ1-2; TRBD1 is a possible D gene (6 bases). This CDR3 is built from 14 residues. The germline V gene encodes CDR1 SGHVS and CDR2 FQNEAQ. Trimming took 1 base from V and 4 from J, leaving 10 bases between them.

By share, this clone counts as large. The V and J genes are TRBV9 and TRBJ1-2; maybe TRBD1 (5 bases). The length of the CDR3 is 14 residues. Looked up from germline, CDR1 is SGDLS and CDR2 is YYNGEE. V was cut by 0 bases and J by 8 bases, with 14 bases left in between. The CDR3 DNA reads TGTGCCAGCAGCGTAGTAGGGGAGTCGACGGGCTACACCTTC. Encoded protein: CASSVVGESTGYTF.

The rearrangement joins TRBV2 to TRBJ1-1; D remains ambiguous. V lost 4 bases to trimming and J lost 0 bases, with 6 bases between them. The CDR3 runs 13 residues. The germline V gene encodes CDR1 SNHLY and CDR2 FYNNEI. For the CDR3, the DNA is TGTGCCAGCAGTGGGCCCTTGAACACTGAAGCTTTCTTT. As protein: CASSGPLNTEAFF. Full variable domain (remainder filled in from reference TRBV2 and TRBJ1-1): EPEVTQTPSHQVTQMGQEVILRCVPISNHLYFYWYRQILGQKVEFLVSFYNNEISEKSEIFDDQFSVERPDGSNFTLKIRSTKLEDSAMYFCASSGPLNTEAFFGQGTRLTVV.

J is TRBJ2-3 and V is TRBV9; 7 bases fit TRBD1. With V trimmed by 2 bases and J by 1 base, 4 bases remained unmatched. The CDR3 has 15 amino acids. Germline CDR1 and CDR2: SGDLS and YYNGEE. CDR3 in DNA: TGTGCCAGCAGCGTGGGGCAGGGGGGCACAGATACGCAGTATTTT. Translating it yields CASSVGQGGTDTQYF.

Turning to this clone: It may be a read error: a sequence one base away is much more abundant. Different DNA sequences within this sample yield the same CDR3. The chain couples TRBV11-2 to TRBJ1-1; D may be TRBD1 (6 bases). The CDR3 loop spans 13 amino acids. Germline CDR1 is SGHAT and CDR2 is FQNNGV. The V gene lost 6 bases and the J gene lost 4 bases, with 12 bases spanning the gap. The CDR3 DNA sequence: TGTGCCAGCAGTGTCGGAGGGGGCACTGAAGCTTTCTTT. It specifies CASSVGGGTEAFF.

The CDR3 loop is CASSQVTGGEETQYF. The CDR3, as DNA: TGTGCCAGCTCACAAGTCACAGGGGGCGAGGAGACCCAGTACTTC. The chain uses TRBV18 and TRBJ2-5; 9 positions match TRBD1. The V segment lost 4 bases and the J segment 5 bases; nucleotides outside the gene matches: 8. In germline, CDR1 is KGHSH, CDR2 LQKENI. The length of the CDR3 is 15 residues. Looking up the rest from reference TRBV18 and TRBJ2-5 gives the full variable domain: NAGVMQNPRHLVRRRGQEARLRCSPMKGHSHVYWYRQLPEEGLKFMVYLQKENIIDESGMPKERFSAEFPKEGPSILRIQQVVRGDSAAYFCASSQVTGGEETQYFGPGTRLLVL.

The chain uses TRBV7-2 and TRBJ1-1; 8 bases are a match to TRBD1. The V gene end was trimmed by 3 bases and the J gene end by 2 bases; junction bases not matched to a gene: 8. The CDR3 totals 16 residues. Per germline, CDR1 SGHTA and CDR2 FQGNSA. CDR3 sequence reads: CASSFRQGRLNTEAFF. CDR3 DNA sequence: TGTGCCAGCAGCTTTAGACAGGGGAGGCTCAACACTGAAGCTTTCTTT.

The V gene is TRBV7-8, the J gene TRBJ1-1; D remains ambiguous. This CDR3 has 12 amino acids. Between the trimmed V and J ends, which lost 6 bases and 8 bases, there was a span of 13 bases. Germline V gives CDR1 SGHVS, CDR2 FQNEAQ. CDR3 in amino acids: CASSIPGEEAFF. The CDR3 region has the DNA TGTGCCAGCAGTATCCCGGGAGAGGAAGCTTTCTTT. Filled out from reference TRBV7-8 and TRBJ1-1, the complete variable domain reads GAGVSQSPRYKVAKRGQDVALRCDPISGHVSLFWYQQALGQGPEFLTYFQNEAQLDKSGLPSDRFFAERPEGSVSTLKIQRTQQEDSAVYLCASSIPGEEAFFGQGTRLTVV.

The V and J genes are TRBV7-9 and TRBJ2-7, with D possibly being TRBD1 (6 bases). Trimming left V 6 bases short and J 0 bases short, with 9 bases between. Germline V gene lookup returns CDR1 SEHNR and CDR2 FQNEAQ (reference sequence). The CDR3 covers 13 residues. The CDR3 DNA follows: TGTGCCAGCAGGCAGGGGATCTCCTACGAGCAGTACTTC. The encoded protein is CASRQGISYEQYF.

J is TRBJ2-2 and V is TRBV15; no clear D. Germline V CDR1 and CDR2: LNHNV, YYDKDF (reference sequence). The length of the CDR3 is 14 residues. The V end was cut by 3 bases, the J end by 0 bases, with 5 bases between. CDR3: CATSRLTNTGELFF. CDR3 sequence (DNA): TGTGCCACCAGCAGGCTAACGAACACCGGGGAGCTGTTTTTT.

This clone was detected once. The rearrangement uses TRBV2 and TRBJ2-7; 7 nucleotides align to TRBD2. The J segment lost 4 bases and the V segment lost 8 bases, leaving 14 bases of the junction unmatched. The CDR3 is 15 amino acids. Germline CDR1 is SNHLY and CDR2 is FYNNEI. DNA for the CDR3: TGTGCCAGCTGCCCGGGAGCGGGGAGGAGGTACGAGCAGTACTTC. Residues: CASCPGAGRRYEQYF.

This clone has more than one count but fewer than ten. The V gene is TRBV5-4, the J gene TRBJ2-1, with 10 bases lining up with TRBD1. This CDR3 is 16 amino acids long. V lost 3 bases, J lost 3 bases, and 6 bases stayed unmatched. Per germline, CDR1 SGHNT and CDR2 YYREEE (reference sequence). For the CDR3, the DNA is TGTGCCAGCAGCTCATCGACAGGGGGCATCTACAATGAGCAGTTCTTC. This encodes CASSSSTGGIYNEQFF.

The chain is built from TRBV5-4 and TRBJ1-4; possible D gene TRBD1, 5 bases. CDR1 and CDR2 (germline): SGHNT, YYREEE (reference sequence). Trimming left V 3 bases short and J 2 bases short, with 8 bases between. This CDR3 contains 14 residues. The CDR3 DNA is TGTGCCAGCAGCTCCAGGGATACTAATGAAAAACTGTTTTTT. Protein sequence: CASSSRDTNEKLFF. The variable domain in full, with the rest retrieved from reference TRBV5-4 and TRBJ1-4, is ETGVTQSPTHLIKTRGQQVTLRCSSQSGHNTVSWYQQALGQGPQFIFQYYREEENGRGNFPPRFSGLQFPNYSSELNVNALELDDSALYLCASSSRDTNEKLFFGSGTQLSVL.

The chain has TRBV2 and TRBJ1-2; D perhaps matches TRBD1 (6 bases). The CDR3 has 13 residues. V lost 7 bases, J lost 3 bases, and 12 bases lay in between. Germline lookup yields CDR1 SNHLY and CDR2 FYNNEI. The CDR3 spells CASTGGGDYGYTF. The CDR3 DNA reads TGTGCCAGCACCGGAGGGGGTGACTATGGCTACACCTTC.

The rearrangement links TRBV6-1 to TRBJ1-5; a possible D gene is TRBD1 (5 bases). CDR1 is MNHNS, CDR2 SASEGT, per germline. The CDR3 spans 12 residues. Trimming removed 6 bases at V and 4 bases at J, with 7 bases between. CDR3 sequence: CASREGNQPQHF. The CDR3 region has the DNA TGTGCCAGCAGGGAGGGGAATCAGCCCCAGCATTTT.

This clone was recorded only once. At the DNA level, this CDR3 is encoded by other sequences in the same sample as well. CDR3: CASSPAGGGTEAFF. In DNA form, the CDR3 reads TGCGCCAGCAGCCCAGCGGGAGGGGGCACTGAAGCTTTCTTT. V gene TRBV5-1 combines with J gene TRBJ1-1; possibly TRBD1 for D (6 bases). V lost 4 bases to trimming and J lost 4 bases, with 14 bases between them. CDR3 length: 14 residues. Germline CDR1 SGHRS, CDR2 YFSETQ.

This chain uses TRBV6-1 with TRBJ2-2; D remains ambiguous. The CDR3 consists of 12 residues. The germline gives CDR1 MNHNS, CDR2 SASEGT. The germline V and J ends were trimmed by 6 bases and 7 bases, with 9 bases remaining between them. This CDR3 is CASRFLNGELFF. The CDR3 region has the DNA TGTGCCAGCAGGTTTCTAAACGGGGAGCTGTTTTTT.

The CDR3 loop is CASSLGTSHFSTDTQYF. CDR3 DNA sequence: TGCGCCAGCAGCTTGGGGACTAGCCATTTCAGCACAGATACGCAGTATTTT. The rearrangement links TRBV5-1 to TRBJ2-3, with 8 bases fitting TRBD2. This CDR3 has 17 amino acids. V lost 0 bases to trimming and J lost 0 bases; unmatched junction nucleotides: 6. CDR1 is SGHRS and CDR2 is YFSETQ in the germline V gene.

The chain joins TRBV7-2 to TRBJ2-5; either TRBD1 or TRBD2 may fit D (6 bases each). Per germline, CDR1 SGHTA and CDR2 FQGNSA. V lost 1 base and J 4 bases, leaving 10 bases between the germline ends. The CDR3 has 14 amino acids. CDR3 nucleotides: TGTGCCAGCAGCTTAGGGGGGGCAGTAGAGACCCAGTACTTC. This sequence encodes CASSLGGAVETQYF.

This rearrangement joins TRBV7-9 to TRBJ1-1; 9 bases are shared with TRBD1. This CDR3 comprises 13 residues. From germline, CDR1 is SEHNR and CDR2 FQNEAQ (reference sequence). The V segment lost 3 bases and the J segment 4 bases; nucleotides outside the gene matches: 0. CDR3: CASSLTGGTEAFF. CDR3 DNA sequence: TGTGCCAGCAGCTTGACAGGGGGCACTGAAGCTTTCTTT. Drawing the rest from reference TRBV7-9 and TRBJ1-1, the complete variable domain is DTGVSQNPRHKITKRGQNVTFRCDPISEHNRLYWYRQTLGQGPEFLTYFQNEAQLEKSRLLSDRFSAERPKGSFSTLEIQRTEQGDSAMYLCASSLTGGTEAFFGQGTRLTVV.

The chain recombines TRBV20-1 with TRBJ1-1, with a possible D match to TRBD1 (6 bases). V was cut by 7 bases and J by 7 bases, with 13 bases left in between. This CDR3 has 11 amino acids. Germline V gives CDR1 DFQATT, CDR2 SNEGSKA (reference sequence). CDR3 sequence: CSVLNRVEAFF. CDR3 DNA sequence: TGCAGTGTCCTAAACAGGGTTGAAGCTTTCTTT.

CDR3 DNA sequence: TGCAGCGTTGGTACGGGGAAAACTGAAGCTTTCTTT. Amino acid sequence: CSVGTGKTEAFF. The chain couples TRBV29-1 to TRBJ1-1; D is ambiguous. Between the trimmed V and J ends, which lost 4 bases and 5 bases, there was a span of 11 bases. The germline gives CDR1 SQVTM, CDR2 ANQGSEA. The CDR3 consists of 12 residues.

The CDR3 DNA reads as TGCAGCGTTATAGCGGGAGGGTTCACCGGGGAGCTGTTTTTT. Its translation: CSVIAGGFTGELFF. The chain is built from TRBV29-1 and TRBJ2-2; 11 positions agree with TRBD2. This CDR3 is 14 amino acids long. Germline CDR1 SQVTM, CDR2 ANQGSEA. V shed 5 bases, J shed 4 bases, and the junction held 3 bases outside the gene matches.